The table lists the clone carrying this TCR beta chain with many counts. Its antigen is not known. This sample is drawn from a study of CD8 T cells in ankylosing spondylitis. Study-level points and caveats: Within ankylosing spondylitis blood, a TCR beta motif made up of seven or eight highly homologous variants appeared to be characteristic. Disease-linked clones were reportedly significantly enriched in matched ankylosing spondylitis synovial fluid.

Using its own MiXCR run on the 5' RACE reads, TCRdb lists one record per CDR3 protein. Of about 42,000 distinct CDR3 sequences in the sample, about 2.5% are singletons; the top ten hold about 4.8%. V dropped 3 bases and J dropped 9 bases, with 13 bases sitting between them. The CDR3 has 13 amino acids. The germline V gene has CDR1 SGDLS and CDR2 YYNGEE. J is TRBJ2-1 and V is TRBV9, with unresolved D. The specimen was blood, either unsorted or a sorted T cell fraction (not recorded which). This clonotype originated in a male donor with ankylosing spondylitis or in good health (not recorded which). The CDR3: CASSAGPGGEQFF. The CDR3 region has the DNA TGTGCCAGCAGCGCCGGACCGGGCGGTGAGCAGTTCTTC.